One sample yielded the 9 T cell receptor beta chains listed below, sequenced in a study of cytomegalovirus exposure and HLA in healthy donors. 60 Vbeta and 13 Jbeta primers were used in PCR. Here immunoSEQ multiplex PCR was the method, and the copy in TCRdb shows in-frame clones only, minus some. Its table lists 150,000 or so clones. Sequencing used PBMCs. The receptors originated from a woman in her 50s in good health and CMV-seronegative.

V and J are TRBV4-3 and TRBJ2-5; no firm D call. V was clipped by 4 bases and J by 0 bases, with 9 bases between them. CDR3 length: 14 residues. Germline loops: CDR1 LGHNA, CDR2 YSLEER. CDR3 coding DNA: TGCGCCAGCAGCCCCACAACCTACCAAGAGACCCAGTACTTC. Residues: CASSPTTYQETQYF.

The V call is TRBV15, the J call TRBJ1-3, with TRBD1 matching over 11 bases. In germline, CDR1 is LNHNV, CDR2 YYDKDF (reference sequence). The junction had 7 bases not matched to a gene; V was cut back by 3 bases and J by 3 bases. There are 17 residues in the CDR3. The CDR3 DNA is TGTGCCACCAGCAGGGTAGGACAGGGGGCAATTGGAAACACCATATATTTT. Translating it yields CATSRVGQGAIGNTIYF.

The genes are TRBV11-2 and TRBJ2-2; 7 nucleotides agree with TRBD1. Trimming removed 0 bases from V and 7 bases from J; junction bases left unmatched: 11. The germline gives CDR1 SGHAT, CDR2 FQNNGV. This CDR3 is 17 amino acids long. The CDR3 sequence: CASSLDRGPGGVGELFF. Here the CDR3 DNA reads TGTGCCAGCAGCTTAGATCGAGGGCCAGGGGGAGTCGGGGAGCTGTTTTTT. The variable domain in full, with the rest retrieved from reference TRBV11-2 and TRBJ2-2, is EAGVAQSPRYKIIEKRQSVAFWCNPISGHATLYWYQQILGQGPKLLIQFQNNGVVDDSQLPKDRFSAERLKGVDSTLKIQPAKLEDSAVYLCASSLDRGPGGVGELFFGEGSRLTVL.

J is TRBJ1-2 and V is TRBV6-6; tentative D call: TRBD1 (5 bases). Germline-derived CDR1 and CDR2 are MNHNY and SVGAGI (reference sequence). Trimming removed 7 bases at V and 0 bases at J, with 12 bases between. This CDR3 has 14 amino acids. This CDR3 is CASIKDSSNYGYTF. For the CDR3, the DNA is TGTGCCAGCATTAAAGACAGCTCTAACTATGGCTACACCTTC.

CDR3 residues: CASSPTQGESQEKLFF. CDR3 DNA: TGTGCCAGCTCACCAACACAGGGAGAGTCCCAGGAAAAACTGTTTTTT. This rearrangement joins TRBV18 to TRBJ1-4; D is perhaps TRBD1 (6 bases). V shed 2 bases and J shed 8 bases, with 18 bases lying between them. This CDR3 region has 16 residues. CDR1 and CDR2 (germline): KGHSH, LQKENI.

As concerns this clone: In the same sample, other DNA sequences code for this CDR3. This chain connects TRBV28 to TRBJ1-1, with 9 bases fitting TRBD1. Trimming cost V 6 bases and J 8 bases; bases outside gene matches: 7. CDR3 size: 13 residues. Germline V gene sequence: CDR1 MDHEN, CDR2 SYDVKM. This CDR3 is CASSSGQGTEAFF. In DNA, the CDR3 is TGTGCCAGCAGCTCGGGACAGGGTACAGAAGCTTTCTTT.

V gene TRBV9 combines with J gene TRBJ2-3, with TRBD1 identical over 7 bases. With 5 bases clipped from V and 5 bases from J, the junction kept 8 bases outside the gene matches. CDR3 length equals 14 residues. Germline values: CDR1 SGDLS, CDR2 YYNGEE. The CDR3 DNA sequence: TGTGCCAGCAGTAGAACAGGGGCCGGAGATACGCAGTATTTT. Encoded protein: CASSRTGAGDTQYF.

The chain joins TRBV19 to TRBJ1-1; possibly TRBD1 for D (6 bases). Germline V gene data show CDR1 as LNHDA and CDR2 as SQIVND (reference sequence). The CDR3 sequence is 13 residues long. Trimming cost V 5 bases and J 3 bases, with 10 bases left between them. The CDR3 nucleotides read TGTGCCAGTAGTTCGACAGGTGACACTGAAGCTTTCTTT. Protein: CASSSTGDTEAFF.

The chain couples TRBV29-1 to TRBJ2-2, with 7 nucleotides matching TRBD2. The germline CDR1 and CDR2 sequences are SQVTM and ANQGSEA. This CDR3 has 15 residues. Germline trimming cut 6 bases from V and 1 base from J; bases unmatched to any gene: 8. The DNA of the CDR3 is TGCAGCGTCAGTCGGAGCGGGGTGAACACCGGGGAGCTGTTTTTT. Translating it yields CSVSRSGVNTGELFF.